This TCR beta chain was identified during a study of T cells in localized non-small cell lung cancer. Germline lookup yields CDR1 SGHNT and CDR2 YENEEA. J gave up 9 bases and V 1 base, and 15 bases lay outside the gene matches. This CDR3 comprises 16 residues. This clone has a handful of counts. The antigen remains unidentified. Only in-frame clones appear in the TCRdb table, and some are missing; sequencing was by immunoSEQ multiplex PCR. The data hold around 2,400 clones, with about two fifths observed a single time. General observations from the study: Uninvolved adjacent lung had higher T cell clonality than tumor and all other tissues. Elevated circulating T cell density in blood was associated with longer overall survival.

The V gene is TRBV11-3, the J gene TRBJ2-7; 7 nucleotides match TRBD2. The sequenced sample was normal lung tissue next to the tumor, obtained before any cancer treatment. This sequence was found in a man between 35 and 75 years old with stage II lung adenocarcinoma. CDR3 residues: CASSLGTSVAGVGQYF. The CDR3 DNA follows: TGTGCCAGCAGCTTAGGAACTAGCGTAGCCGGGGTCGGGCAGTACTTC.